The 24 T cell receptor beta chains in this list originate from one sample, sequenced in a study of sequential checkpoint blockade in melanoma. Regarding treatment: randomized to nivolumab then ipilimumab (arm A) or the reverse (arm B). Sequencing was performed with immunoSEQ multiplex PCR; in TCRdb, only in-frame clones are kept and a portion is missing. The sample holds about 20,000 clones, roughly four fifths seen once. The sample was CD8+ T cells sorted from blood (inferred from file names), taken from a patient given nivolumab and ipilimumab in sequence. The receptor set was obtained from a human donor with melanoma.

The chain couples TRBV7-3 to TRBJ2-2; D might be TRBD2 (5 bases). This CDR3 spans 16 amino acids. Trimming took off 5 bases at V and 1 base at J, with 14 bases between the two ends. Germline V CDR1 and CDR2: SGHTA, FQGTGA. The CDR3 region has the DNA TGTGCCAGCAGCGCATTGGACGGACTGAACACCGGGGAGCTGTTTTTT. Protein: CASSALDGLNTGELFF.

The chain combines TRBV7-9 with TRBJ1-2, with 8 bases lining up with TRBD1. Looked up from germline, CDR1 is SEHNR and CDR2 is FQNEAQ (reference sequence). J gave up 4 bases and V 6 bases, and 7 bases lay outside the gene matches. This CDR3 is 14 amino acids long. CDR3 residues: CASSALGTGYGYTF. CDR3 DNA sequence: TGTGCCAGCAGTGCCCTCGGGACAGGCTATGGCTACACCTTC.

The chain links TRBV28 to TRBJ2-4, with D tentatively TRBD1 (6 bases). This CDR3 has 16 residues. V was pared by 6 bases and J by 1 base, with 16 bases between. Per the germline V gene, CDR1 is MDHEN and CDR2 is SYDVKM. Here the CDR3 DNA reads TGTGCCAGCAGAGGACAGCTCTGGGGGGCCAAAAACATTCAGTACTTC. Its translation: CASRGQLWGAKNIQYF.

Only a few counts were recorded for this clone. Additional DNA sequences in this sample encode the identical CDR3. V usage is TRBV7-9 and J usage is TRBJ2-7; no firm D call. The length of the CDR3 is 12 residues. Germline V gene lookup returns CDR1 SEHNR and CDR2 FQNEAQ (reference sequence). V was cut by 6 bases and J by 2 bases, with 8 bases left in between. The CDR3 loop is CASSSRAYEQYF. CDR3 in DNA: TGTGCCAGCAGTTCCCGAGCCTACGAGCAGTACTTC.

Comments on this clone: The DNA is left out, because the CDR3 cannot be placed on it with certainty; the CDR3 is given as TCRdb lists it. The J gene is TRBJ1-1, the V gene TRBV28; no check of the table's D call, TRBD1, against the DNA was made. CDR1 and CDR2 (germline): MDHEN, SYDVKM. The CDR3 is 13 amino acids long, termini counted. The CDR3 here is CASSLVGQGISFF.

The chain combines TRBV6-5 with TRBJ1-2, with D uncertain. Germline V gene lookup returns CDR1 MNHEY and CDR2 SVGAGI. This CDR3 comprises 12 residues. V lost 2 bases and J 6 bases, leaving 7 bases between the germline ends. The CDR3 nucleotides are TGTGCCAGCAGTTACGGCTCGCATGGCTACACCTTC. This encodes CASSYGSHGYTF.

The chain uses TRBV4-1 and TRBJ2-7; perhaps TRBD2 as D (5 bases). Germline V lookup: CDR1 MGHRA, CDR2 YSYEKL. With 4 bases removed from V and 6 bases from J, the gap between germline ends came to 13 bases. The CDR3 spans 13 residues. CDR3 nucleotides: TGCGCCAGCAGCCCTGGACTGTTCGTCGAGCAGTACTTC. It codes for CASSPGLFVEQYF.

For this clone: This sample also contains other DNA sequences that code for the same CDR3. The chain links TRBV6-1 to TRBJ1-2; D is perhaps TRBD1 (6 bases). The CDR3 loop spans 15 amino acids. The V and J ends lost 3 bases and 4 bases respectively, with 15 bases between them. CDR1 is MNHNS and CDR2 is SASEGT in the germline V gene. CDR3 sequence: CASSDKGHLGYGYTF. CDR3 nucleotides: TGTGCCAGCAGTGACAAGGGACACTTAGGCTATGGCTACACCTTC.

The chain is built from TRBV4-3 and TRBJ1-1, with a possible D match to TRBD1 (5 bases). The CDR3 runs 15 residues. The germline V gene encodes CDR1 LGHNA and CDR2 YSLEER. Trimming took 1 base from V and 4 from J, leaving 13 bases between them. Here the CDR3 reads CASSQVGGRSTEAFF. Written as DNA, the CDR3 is TGCGCCAGCAGCCAAGTCGGGGGGAGGAGCACTGAAGCTTTCTTT.

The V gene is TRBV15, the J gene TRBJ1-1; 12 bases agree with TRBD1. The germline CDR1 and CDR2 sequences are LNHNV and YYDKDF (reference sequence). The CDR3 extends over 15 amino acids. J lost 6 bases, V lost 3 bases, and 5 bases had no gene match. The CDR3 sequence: CATSSPGTGGPEAFF. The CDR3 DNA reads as TGTGCCACCAGCAGCCCAGGGACAGGGGGCCCTGAAGCTTTCTTT.

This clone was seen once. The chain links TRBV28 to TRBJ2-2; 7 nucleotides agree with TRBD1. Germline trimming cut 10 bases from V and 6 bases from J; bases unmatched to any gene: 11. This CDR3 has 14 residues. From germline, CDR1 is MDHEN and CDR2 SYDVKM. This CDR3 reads CAIAGQGVAGELFF. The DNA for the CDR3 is TGTGCCATCGCCGGCCAGGGGGTGGCCGGGGAGCTGTTTTTT. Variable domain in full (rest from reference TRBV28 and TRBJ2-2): DVKVTQSSRYLVKRTGEKVFLECVQDMDHENMFWYRQDPGLGLRLIYFSYDVKMKEKGDIPEGYSVSREKKERFSLILESASTNQTSMYLCAIAGQGVAGELFFGEGSRLTVL.

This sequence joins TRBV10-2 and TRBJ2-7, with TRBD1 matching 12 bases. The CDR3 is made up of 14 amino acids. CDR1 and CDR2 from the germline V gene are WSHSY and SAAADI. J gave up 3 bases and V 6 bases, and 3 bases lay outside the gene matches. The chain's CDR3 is CASRGTGGIYEQYF. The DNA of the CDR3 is TGCGCCAGCAGGGGGACAGGGGGCATCTACGAGCAGTACTTC.

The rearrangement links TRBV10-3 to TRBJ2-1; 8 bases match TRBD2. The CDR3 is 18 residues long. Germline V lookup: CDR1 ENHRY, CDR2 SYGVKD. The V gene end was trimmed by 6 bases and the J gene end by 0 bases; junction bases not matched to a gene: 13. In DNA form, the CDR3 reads TGTGCCATCAGAAACTCACGGATAGCGGGGAGCTCCTACAATGAGCAGTTCTTC. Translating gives CAIRNSRIAGSSYNEQFF.

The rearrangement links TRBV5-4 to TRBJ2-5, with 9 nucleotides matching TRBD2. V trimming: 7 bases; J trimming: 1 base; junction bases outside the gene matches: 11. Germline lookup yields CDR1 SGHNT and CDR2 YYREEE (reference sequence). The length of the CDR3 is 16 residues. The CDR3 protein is CASRSSGGQIQETQYF. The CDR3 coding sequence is TGTGCCAGCCGGAGTAGCGGGGGCCAAATCCAAGAGACCCAGTACTTC.

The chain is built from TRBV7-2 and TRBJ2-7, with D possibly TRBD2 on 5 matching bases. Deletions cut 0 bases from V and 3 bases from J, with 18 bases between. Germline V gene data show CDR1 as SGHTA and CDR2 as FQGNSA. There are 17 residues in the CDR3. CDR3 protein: CASSLATDGEKGYEQYF. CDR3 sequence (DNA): TGTGCCAGCAGCTTAGCAACTGACGGGGAGAAGGGCTACGAGCAGTACTTC.

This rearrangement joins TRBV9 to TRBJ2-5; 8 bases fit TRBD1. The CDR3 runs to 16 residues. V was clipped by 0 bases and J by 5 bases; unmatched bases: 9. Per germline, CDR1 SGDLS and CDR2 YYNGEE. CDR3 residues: CASSVETGGLGETQYF. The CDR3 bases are TGTGCCAGCAGCGTAGAAACAGGGGGGCTCGGTGAGACCCAGTACTTC.

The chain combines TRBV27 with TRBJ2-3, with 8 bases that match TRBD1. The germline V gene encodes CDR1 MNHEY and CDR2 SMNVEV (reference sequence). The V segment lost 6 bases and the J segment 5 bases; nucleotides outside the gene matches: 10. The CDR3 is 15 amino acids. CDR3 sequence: CASSQDRGAQDTQYF. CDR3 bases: TGTGCCAGCAGCCAAGACAGGGGAGCACAAGATACGCAGTATTTT.

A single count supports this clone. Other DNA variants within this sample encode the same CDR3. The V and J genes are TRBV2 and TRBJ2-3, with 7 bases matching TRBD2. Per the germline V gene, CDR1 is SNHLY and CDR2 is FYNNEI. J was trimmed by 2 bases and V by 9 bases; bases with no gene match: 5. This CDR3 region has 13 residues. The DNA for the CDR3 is TGTGCCAGACCAGGACTAGACACAGATACGCAGTATTTT. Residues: CARPGLDTDTQYF. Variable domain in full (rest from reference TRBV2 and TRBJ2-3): EPEVTQTPSHQVTQMGQEVILRCVPISNHLYFYWYRQILGQKVEFLVSFYNNEISEKSEIFDDQFSVERPDGSNFTLKIRSTKLEDSAMYFCARPGLDTDTQYFGPGTRLTVL.

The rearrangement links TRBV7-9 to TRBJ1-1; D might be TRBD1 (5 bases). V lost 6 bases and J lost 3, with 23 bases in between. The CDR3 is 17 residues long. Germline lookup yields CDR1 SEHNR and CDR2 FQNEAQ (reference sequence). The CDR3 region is CASRPTDSGLRDTEAFF. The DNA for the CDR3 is TGTGCCAGCAGGCCAACCGACTCAGGGCTCCGGGACACTGAAGCTTTCTTT.

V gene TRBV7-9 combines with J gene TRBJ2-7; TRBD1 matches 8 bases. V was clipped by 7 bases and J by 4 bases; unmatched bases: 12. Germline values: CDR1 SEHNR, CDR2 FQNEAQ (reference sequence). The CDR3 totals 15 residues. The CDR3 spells CASTLGTGGFYEQYF. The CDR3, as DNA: TGTGCCAGCACCTTGGGCACAGGGGGTTTTTACGAGCAGTACTTC.

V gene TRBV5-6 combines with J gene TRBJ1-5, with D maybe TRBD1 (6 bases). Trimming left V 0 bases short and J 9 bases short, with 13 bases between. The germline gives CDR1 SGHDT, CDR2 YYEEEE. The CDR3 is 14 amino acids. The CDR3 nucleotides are TGTGCCAGCAGCTTGGCCAGGGGCGCGTGGCCCCAGCATTTT. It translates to CASSLARGAWPQHF.

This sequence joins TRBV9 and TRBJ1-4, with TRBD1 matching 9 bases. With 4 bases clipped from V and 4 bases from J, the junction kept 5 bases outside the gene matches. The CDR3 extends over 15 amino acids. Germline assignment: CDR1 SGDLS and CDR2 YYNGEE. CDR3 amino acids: CASSPGTGFNEKLFF. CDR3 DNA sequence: TGTGCCAGCAGCCCAGGGACAGGGTTTAATGAAAAACTGTTTTTT.

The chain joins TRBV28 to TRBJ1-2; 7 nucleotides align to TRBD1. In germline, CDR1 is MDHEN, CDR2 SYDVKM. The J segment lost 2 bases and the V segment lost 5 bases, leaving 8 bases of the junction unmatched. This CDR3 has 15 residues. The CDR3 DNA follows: TGTGCCAGCAGTGCGCCCGGACAGGCAAACTATGGCTACACCTTC. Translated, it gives CASSAPGQANYGYTF.

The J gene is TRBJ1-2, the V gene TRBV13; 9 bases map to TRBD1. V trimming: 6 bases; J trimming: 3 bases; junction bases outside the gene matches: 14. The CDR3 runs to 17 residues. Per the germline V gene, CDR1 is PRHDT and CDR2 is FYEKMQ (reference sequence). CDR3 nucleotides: TGTGCCAGCAGTGACGGCACGGGACAGGGAAGTTACTATGGCTACACCTTC. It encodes CASSDGTGQGSYYGYTF.